This T cell receptor beta chain is drawn from a study of prognosis after radiotherapy for stage I lung cancer. Across the study: Without exception, patients with non-small cell lung cancer were deemed medically inoperable.

This clonotype rates as medium-sized. Free of prior chemotherapy, radiotherapy and other malignancies, all of the patients were also node-negative on CT and PET/CT. Two rounds of multiplex PCR amplified TCR beta CDR3 from genomic DNA. The first PCR round targeted every TRBV and TRBJ gene with specific primers. In TCRdb, the multiplex PCR reads were re-called with MiXCR into one record per CDR3 protein. Of approximately 35,000 distinct CDR3 sequences listed, about 31% are singletons. CDR3 length: 13 amino acids. V was trimmed by 6 bases and J by 7 bases, leaving 16 bases between them. The sequences come from PBMCs, collected before or after stereotactic body radiation therapy (not recorded which). This receptor was taken from a donor aged 50 or older with non-small cell lung cancer. The chain employs TRBV12-3 or TRBV12-4 and TRBJ2-7; possibly TRBD2 for D (5 bases). CDR3 residues: CASSTQNTGEQYF. The DNA for the CDR3 is TGTGCCAGCAGCACCCAGAACACGGGGGAGCAGTACTTC.